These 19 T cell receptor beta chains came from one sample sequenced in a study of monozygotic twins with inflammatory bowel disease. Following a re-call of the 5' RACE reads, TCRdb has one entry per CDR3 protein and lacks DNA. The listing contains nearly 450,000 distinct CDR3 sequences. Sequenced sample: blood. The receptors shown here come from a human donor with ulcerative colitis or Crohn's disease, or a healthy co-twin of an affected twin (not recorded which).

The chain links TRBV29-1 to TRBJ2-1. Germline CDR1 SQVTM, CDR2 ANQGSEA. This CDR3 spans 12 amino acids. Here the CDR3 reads CSVNLSQNEQFF.

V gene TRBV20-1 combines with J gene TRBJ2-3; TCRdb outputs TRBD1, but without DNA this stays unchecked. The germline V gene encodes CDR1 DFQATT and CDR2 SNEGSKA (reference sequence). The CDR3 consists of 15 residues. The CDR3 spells CSARDGQGAGDTQYF.

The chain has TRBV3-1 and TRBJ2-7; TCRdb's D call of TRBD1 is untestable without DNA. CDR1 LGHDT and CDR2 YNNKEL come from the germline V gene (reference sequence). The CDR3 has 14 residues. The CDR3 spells CASSHPGHSYEQYF.

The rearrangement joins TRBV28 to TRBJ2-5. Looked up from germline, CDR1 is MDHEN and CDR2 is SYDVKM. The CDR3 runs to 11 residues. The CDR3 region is CASSLKGTQYF.

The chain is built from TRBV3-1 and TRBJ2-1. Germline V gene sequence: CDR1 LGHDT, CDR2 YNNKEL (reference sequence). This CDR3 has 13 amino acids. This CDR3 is CASSQGSLDEQFF.

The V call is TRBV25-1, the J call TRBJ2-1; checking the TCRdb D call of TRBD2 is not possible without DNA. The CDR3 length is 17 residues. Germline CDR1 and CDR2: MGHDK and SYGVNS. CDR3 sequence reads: CASSRGGFGPSYNEQFF.

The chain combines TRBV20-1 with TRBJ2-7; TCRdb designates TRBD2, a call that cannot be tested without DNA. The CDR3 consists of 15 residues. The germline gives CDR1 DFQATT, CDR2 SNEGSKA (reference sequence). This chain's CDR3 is CSALTGTSASYEQYF.

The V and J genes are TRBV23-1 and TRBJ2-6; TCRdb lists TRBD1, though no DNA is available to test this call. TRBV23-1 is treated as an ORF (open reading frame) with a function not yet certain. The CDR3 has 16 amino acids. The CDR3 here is CASSQGNRDGANVLTF.

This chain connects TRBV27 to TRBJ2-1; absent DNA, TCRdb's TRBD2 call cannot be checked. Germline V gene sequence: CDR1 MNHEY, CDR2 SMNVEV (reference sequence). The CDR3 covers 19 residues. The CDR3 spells CASSLELSIAGETYNEQFF.

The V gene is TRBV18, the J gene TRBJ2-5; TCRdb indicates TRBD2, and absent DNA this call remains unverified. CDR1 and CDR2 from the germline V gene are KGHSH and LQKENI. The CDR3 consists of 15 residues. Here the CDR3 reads CASSPPSSAQETQYF.

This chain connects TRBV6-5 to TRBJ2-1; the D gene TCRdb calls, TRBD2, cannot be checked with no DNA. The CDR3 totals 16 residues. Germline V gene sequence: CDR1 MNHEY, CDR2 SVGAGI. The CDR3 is CASSSRGSKGYNEQFF.

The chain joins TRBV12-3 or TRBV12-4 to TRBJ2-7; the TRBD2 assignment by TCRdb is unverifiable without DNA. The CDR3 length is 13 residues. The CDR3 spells CASNLAGEAEQYF.

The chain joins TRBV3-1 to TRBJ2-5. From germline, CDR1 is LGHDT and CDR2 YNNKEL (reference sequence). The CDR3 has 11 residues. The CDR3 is CASSSFGTQYF.

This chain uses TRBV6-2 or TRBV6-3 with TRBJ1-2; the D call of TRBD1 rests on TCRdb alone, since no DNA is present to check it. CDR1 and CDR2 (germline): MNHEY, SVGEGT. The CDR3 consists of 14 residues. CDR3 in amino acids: CASRSTGTFYGYTF.

The CDR3 reads CASSHGTLNNSPLHF. The chain recombines TRBV4-3 with TRBJ1-6; there is no DNA to check the TCRdb D call of TRBD1. Germline V CDR1 and CDR2: LGHNA, YSLEER. This CDR3 spans 15 amino acids.

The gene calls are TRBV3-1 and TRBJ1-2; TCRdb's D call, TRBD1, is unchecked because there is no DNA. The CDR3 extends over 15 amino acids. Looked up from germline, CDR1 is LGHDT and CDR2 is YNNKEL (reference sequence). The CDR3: CASSQEGGPSGGYTF.

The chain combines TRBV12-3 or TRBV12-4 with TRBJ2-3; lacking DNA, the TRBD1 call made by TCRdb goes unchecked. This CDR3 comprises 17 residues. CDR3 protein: CASSLLLQGLRTDTQYF.

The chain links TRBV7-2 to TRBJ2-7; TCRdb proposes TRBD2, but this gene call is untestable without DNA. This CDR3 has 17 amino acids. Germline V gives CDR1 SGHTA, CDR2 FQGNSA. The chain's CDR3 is CASSSPRREREKNEQYF.

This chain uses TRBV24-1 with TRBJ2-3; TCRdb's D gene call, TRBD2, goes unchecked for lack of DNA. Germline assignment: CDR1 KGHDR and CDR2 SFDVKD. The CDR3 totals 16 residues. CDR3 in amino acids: CATGEWTSGSTDTQYF.